The T cell receptor beta chain described here comes from a study of T cell changes during pregnancy in multiple sclerosis. V lost 5 bases to trimming and J lost 5 bases, with 12 bases between them. Germline V CDR1 and CDR2: MGHDK, SYGVNS. CDR3 length: 13 residues. The method was immunoSEQ multiplex PCR; TCRdb's version includes in-frame clones alone and lacks a portion of them. The sample contains about 46,000 clones, 85% to 95% of which appear only once. This clonotype originated in a female donor with multiple sclerosis, enrolled in a pregnancy study. The material sequenced was CD8+ T cells from peripheral blood mononuclear cells, taken in the second trimester of pregnancy. The J gene is TRBJ2-5, the V gene TRBV25-1; D gene uncertain. CDR3: CASSPPRLETQYF. CDR3 in DNA: TGTGCCAGCAGTCCCCCCCGACTTGAGACCCAGTACTTC. Full variable domain (remainder filled in from reference TRBV25-1 and TRBJ2-5): EADIYQTPRYLVIGTGKKITLECSQTMGHDKMYWYQQDPGMELHLIHYSYGVNSTEKGDLSSESTVSRIRTEHFPLTLESARPSHTSQYLCASSPPRLETQYFGPGTRLLVL.